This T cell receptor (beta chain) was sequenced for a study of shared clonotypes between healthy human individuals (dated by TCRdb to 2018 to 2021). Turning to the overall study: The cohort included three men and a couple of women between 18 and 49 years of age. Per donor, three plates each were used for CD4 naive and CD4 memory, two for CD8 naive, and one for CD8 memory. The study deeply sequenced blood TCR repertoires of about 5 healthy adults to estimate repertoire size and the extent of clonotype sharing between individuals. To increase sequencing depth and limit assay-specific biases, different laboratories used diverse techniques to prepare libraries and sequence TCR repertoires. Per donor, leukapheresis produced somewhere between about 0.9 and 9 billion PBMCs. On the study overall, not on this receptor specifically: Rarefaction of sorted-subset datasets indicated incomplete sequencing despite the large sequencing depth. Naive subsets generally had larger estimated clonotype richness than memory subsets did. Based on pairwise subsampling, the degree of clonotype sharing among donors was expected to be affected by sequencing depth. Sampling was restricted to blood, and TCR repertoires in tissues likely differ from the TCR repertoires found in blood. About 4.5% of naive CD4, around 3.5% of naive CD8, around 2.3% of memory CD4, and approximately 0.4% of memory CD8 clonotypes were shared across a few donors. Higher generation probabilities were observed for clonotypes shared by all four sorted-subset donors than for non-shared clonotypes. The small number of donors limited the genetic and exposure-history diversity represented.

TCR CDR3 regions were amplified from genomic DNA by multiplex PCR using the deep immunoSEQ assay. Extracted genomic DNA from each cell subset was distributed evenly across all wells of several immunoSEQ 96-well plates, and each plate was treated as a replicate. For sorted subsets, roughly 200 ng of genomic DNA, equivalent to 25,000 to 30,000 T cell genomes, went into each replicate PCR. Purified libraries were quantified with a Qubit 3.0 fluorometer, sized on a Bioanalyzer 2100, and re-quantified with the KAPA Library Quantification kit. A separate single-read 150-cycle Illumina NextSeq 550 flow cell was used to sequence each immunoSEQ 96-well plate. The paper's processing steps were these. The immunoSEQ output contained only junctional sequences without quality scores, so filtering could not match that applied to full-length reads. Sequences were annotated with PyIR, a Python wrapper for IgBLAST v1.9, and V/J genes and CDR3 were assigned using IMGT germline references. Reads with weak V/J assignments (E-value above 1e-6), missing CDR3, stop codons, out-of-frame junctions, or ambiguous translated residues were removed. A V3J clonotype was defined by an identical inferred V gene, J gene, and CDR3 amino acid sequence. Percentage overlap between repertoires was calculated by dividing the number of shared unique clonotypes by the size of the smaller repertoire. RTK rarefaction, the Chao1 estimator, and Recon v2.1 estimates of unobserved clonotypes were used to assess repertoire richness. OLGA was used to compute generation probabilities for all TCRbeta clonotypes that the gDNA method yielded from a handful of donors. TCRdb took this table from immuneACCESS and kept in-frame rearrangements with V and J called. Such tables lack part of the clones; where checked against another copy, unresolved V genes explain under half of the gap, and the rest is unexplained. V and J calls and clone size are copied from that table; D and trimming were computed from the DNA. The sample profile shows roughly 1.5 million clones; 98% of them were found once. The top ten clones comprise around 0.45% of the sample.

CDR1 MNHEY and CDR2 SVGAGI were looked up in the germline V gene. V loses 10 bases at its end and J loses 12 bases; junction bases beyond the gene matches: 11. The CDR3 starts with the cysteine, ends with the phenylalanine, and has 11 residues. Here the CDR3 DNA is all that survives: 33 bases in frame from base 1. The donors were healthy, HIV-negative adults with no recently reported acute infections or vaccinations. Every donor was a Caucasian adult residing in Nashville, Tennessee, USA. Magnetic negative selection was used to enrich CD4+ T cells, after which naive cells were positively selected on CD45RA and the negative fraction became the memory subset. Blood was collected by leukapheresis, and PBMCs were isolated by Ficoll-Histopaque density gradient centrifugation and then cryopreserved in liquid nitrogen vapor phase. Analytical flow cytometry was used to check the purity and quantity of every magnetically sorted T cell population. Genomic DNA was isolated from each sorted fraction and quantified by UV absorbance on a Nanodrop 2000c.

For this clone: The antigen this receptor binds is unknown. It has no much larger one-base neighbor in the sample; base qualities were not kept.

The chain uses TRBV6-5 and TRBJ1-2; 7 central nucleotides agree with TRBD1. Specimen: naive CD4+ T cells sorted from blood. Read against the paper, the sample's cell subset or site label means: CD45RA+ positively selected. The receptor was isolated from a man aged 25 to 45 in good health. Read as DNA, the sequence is TGTGCCACTTCGGACAGGAATGGTCACACCTTC. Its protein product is CATSDRNGHTF.